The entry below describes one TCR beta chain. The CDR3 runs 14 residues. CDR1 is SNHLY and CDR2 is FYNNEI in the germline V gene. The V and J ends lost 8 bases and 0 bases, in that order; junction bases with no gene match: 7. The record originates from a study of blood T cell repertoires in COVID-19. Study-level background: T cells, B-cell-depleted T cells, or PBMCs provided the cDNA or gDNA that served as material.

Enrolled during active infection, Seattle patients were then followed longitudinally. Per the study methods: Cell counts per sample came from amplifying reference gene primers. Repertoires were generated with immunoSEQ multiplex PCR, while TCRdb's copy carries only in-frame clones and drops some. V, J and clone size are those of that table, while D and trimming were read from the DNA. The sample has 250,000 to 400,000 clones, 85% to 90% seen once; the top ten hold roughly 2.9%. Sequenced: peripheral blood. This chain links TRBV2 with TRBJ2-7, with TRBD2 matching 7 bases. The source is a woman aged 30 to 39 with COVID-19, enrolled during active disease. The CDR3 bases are TGTGCCAGCGGGAGGGACGGCTACTCCTACGAGCAGTACTTC. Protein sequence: CASGRDGYSYEQYF.